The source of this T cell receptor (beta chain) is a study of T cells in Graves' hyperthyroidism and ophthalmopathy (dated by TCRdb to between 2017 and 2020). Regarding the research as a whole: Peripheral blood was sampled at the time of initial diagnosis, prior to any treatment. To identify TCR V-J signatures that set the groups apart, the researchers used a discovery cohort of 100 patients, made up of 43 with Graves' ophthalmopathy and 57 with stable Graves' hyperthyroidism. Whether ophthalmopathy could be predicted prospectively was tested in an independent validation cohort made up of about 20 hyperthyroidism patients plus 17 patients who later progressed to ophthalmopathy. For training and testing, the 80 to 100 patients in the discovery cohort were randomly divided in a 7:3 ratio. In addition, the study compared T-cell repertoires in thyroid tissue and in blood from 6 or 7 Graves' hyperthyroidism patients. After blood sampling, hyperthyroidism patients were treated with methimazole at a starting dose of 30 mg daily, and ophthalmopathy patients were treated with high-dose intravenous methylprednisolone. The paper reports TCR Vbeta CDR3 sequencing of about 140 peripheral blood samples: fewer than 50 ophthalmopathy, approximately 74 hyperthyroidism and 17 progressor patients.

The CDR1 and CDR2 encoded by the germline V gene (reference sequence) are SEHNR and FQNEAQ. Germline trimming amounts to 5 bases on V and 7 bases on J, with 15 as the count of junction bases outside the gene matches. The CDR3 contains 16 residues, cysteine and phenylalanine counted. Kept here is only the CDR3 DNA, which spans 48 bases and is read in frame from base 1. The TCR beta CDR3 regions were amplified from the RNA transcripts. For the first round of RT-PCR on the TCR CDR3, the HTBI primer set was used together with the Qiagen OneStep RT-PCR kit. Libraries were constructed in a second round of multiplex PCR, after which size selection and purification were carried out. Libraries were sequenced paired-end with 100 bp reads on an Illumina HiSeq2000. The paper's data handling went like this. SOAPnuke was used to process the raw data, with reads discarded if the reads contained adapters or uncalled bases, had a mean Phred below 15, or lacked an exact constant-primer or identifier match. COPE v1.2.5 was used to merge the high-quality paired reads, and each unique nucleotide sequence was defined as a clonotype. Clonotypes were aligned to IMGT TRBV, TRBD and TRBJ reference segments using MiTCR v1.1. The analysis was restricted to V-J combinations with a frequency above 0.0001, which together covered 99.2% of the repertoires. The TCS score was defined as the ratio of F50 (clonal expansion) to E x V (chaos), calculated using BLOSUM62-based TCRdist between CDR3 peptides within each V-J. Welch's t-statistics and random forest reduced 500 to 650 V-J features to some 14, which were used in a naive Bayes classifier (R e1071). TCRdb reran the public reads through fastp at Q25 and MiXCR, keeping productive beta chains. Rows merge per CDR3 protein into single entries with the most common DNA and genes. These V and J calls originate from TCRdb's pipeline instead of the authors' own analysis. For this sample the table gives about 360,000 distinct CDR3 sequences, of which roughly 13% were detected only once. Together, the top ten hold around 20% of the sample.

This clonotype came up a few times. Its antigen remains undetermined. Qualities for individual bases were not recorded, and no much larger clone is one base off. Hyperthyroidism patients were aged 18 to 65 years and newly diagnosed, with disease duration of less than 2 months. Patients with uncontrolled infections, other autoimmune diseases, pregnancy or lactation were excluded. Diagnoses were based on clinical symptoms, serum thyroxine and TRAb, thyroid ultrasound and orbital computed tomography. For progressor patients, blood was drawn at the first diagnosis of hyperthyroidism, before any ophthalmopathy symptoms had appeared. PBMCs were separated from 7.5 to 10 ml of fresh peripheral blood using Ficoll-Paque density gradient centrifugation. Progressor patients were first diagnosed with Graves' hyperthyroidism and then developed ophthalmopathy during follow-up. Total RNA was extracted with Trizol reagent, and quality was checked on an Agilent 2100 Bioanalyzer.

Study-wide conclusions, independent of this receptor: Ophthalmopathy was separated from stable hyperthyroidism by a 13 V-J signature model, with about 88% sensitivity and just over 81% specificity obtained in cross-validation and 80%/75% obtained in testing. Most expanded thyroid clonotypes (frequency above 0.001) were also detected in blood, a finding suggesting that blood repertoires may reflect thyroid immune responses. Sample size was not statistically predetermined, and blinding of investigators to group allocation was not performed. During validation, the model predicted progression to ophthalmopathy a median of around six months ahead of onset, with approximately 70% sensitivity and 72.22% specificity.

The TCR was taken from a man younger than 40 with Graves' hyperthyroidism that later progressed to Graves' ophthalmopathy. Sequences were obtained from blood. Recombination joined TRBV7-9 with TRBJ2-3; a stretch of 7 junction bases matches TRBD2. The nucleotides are TGTGCCAGCAGCCGCCGCACGGCGGGGGTGATGCATACGCAGTATTTT. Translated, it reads CASSRRTAGVMHTQYF.